A selection of T cell receptor beta chains follows, all from one sample in a study of blood T cell repertoires in COVID-19. Assay: immunoSEQ multiplex PCR; the TCRdb copy retains only in-frame clones and omits some. The sample includes 200,000 to 250,000 clones, approximately 80% seen only once; the top ten take under 10%. Specimen: peripheral blood. These receptors were collected from a woman aged 80 or over with COVID-19, enrolled during active disease. The CDR3 runs from the conserved cysteine through the conserved F or W. The D gene is left open where the match is weak. Rows may omit the clone size; those that give it use once, few, many or a size class.

CDR3 protein: CASRVTSTDTQYF; CDR3 DNA: TGTGCCAGCAGGGTTACTAGCACAGATACGCAGTATTTT; clone size: NA; J gene: TRBJ2-3; D gene: NA; V gene: TRBV11-2
CDR3 protein: CASSPSGGGYGYTF; CDR3 DNA: TGTGCCAGCTCACCATCAGGGGGCGGCTATGGCTACACCTTC; clone size: NA; J gene: TRBJ1-2; D gene: TRBD1; V gene: TRBV18
CDR3 protein: CASSLEFLSEAFF; CDR3 DNA: TGTGCCAGCAGCTTAGAGTTTTTGTCTGAAGCTTTCTTT; clone size: NA; J gene: TRBJ1-1; D gene: NA; V gene: TRBV7-3
CDR3 protein: CASSSSSGANVLTF; CDR3 DNA: TGTGCCAGCAGCTCGTCCTCTGGGGCCAACGTCCTGACTTTC; clone size: NA; J gene: TRBJ2-6; D gene: NA; V gene: TRBV7-3
CDR3 protein: CARRAEAGYTF; CDR3 DNA: TGTGCCAGGAGGGCGGAGGCAGGCTACACCTTC; clone size: NA; J gene: TRBJ1-2; D gene: NA; V gene: TRBV6-5
CDR3 protein: CASSPGGRGSYNEQFF; CDR3 DNA: TGTGCCAGCAGCCCCGGTGGCAGGGGCTCCTACAATGAGCAGTTCTTC; clone size: NA; J gene: TRBJ2-1; D gene: NA; V gene: TRBV7-9
CDR3 protein: CASSIALEETQYF; CDR3 DNA: TGTGCCAGTAGTATAGCACTGGAAGAGACCCAGTACTTC; clone size: NA; J gene: TRBJ2-5; D gene: NA; V gene: TRBV19
CDR3 protein: CASSLAQGRETQYF; CDR3 DNA: TGTGCCAGCAGCTTGGCCCAGGGGCGAGAGACCCAGTACTTC; clone size: NA; J gene: TRBJ2-5; D gene: NA; V gene: TRBV5-5
CDR3 protein: CASSRGLGPDTQYF; CDR3 DNA: TGTGCCAGCAGCAGGGGACTAGGGCCAGATACGCAGTATTTT; clone size: NA; J gene: TRBJ2-3; D gene: TRBD2; V gene: TRBV7-2
CDR3 protein: CASRGQSNQPQHF; CDR3 DNA: TGTGCCAGCAGAGGACAGAGCAATCAGCCCCAGCATTTT; clone size: NA; J gene: TRBJ1-5; D gene: NA; V gene: TRBV6-5
CDR3 protein: CASSFTGAAEAFF; CDR3 DNA: TGCGCCAGCAGCTTTACAGGGGCGGCTGAAGCTTTCTTT; clone size: NA; J gene: TRBJ1-1; D gene: TRBD1; V gene: TRBV5-1
CDR3 protein: CASSPTQGARDGYTF; CDR3 DNA: TGTGCCAGCTCACCTACCCAGGGGGCGCGGGATGGCTACACCTTC; clone size: NA; J gene: TRBJ1-2; D gene: TRBD1; V gene: TRBV18
CDR3 protein: CASSADLGTQYF; CDR3 DNA: TGTGCCAGCAGCGCGGACTTAGGGACGCAGTATTTT; clone size: NA; J gene: TRBJ2-3; D gene: NA; V gene: TRBV5-4
CDR3 protein: CASSLKTGEAFF; CDR3 DNA: TGTGCCAGCAGCTTAAAGACAGGGGAAGCTTTCTTT; clone size: NA; J gene: TRBJ1-1; D gene: TRBD1; V gene: TRBV28
CDR3 protein: CASSLEATGTEAFF; CDR3 DNA: TGCGCCAGCAGCTTGGAAGCTACAGGGACTGAAGCTTTCTTT; clone size: NA; J gene: TRBJ1-1; D gene: NA; V gene: TRBV5-1
CDR3 protein: CASSYRNRGPQHF; CDR3 DNA: TGTGCCAGCAGTTACAGAAACAGGGGGCCCCAGCATTTT; clone size: NA; J gene: TRBJ1-5; D gene: TRBD1; V gene: TRBV6-5
CDR3 protein: CASSAFPGSSYEQYF; CDR3 DNA: TGTGCCAGCAGCGCGTTCCCGGGGAGTTCGTACGAGCAGTACTTC; clone size: once; J gene: TRBJ2-7; D gene: NA; V gene: TRBV6-5
CDR3 protein: CASSLEHTDTQYF; CDR3 DNA: TGTGCCAGTAGTCTGGAGCACACAGATACGCAGTATTTT; clone size: NA; J gene: TRBJ2-3; D gene: NA; V gene: TRBV19
CDR3 protein: CASRDSLNSPLHF; CDR3 DNA: TGCGCCAGCAGGGACAGCCTCAATTCACCCCTCCACTTT; clone size: NA; J gene: TRBJ1-6; D gene: NA; V gene: TRBV5-1
CDR3 protein: CASSPRGGGGSGGQETQYF; CDR3 DNA: TGTGCCAGTAGTCCCCGTGGGGGCGGGGGCTCGGGGGGCCAAGAGACCCAGTACTTC; clone size: NA; J gene: TRBJ2-5; D gene: NA; V gene: TRBV19
CDR3 protein: CASSPREVATGELFF; CDR3 DNA: TGTGCCAGCAGCCCCCGGGAGGTAGCGACCGGGGAGCTGTTTTTT; clone size: once; J gene: TRBJ2-2; D gene: TRBD2; V gene: TRBV9
CDR3 protein: CASSLTSTGVIAGYTF; CDR3 DNA: TGTGCCAGCAGTTTGACCTCGACAGGGGTCATCGCTGGCTACACCTTC; clone size: once; J gene: TRBJ1-2; D gene: TRBD1; V gene: TRBV28
CDR3 protein: CASSQAGRVGANGYTF; CDR3 DNA: TGTGCCAGCAGCCAAGCTGGAAGGGTGGGAGCGAATGGCTACACCTTC; clone size: NA; J gene: TRBJ1-2; D gene: NA; V gene: TRBV14
CDR3 protein: CASSPRRDYYGYTF; CDR3 DNA: TGTGCCAGCAGCCCGAGGCGGGACTACTATGGCTACACCTTC; clone size: NA; J gene: TRBJ1-2; D gene: NA; V gene: TRBV4-2
CDR3 protein: CASGAGQGSYGYTF; CDR3 DNA: TGTGCCAGCGGGGCGGGACAGGGCTCCTATGGCTACACCTTC; clone size: NA; J gene: TRBJ1-2; D gene: TRBD1; V gene: TRBV7-9
CDR3 protein: CASSETTGGISGNTIYF; CDR3 DNA: TGTGCCAGCAGCGAAACGACAGGAGGTATTTCTGGAAACACCATATATTTT; clone size: NA; J gene: TRBJ1-3; D gene: NA; V gene: TRBV3-1/TRBV3-2
CDR3 protein: CASSGRDRAYEQYF; CDR3 DNA: TGTGCCAGCAGTGGCCGGGACAGGGCCTACGAGCAGTACTTC; clone size: NA; J gene: TRBJ2-7; D gene: TRBD1; V gene: TRBV2
CDR3 protein: CASSLPGYGELFF; CDR3 DNA: TGTGCCAGCAGCTTGCCCGGGTACGGGGAGCTGTTTTTT; clone size: once; J gene: TRBJ2-2; D gene: NA; V gene: TRBV5-6
CDR3 protein: CASTPSPAGFYEQYF; CDR3 DNA: TGTGCCAGCACCCCGTCCCCAGCGGGGTTCTACGAGCAGTACTTC; clone size: NA; J gene: TRBJ2-7; D gene: TRBD2; V gene: TRBV6-6
CDR3 protein: CASRKRAGHYNEQFF; CDR3 DNA: TGTGCCAGCAGGAAACGAGCGGGCCACTACAATGAGCAGTTCTTC; clone size: once; J gene: TRBJ2-1; D gene: NA; V gene: TRBV6-5
CDR3 protein: CASSPGQGAYEQYF; CDR3 DNA: TGTGCCAGCAGCCCGGGACAGGGCGCCTACGAGCAGTACTTC; clone size: few; J gene: TRBJ2-7; D gene: TRBD1; V gene: TRBV7-9
CDR3 protein: CASSPVRGGDQTNEKLFF; CDR3 DNA: TGCGCCAGCAGCCCAGTGAGGGGCGGGGACCAAACTAATGAAAAACTGTTTTTT; clone size: NA; J gene: TRBJ1-4; D gene: NA; V gene: TRBV4-1
CDR3 protein: CASSRESSYNEQFF; CDR3 DNA: TGTGCCAGTAGTCGGGAGAGCTCCTACAATGAGCAGTTCTTC; clone size: NA; J gene: TRBJ2-1; D gene: NA; V gene: TRBV19
CDR3 protein: CASSVSRSNTEAFF; CDR3 DNA: TGCGCCAGCAGTGTTAGCCGGTCGAACACTGAAGCTTTCTTT; clone size: NA; J gene: TRBJ1-1; D gene: NA; V gene: TRBV10-1
CDR3 protein: CASSLSQSIGELFF; CDR3 DNA: TGTGCCAGCAGTTTAAGTCAAAGCATCGGGGAGCTGTTTTTT; clone size: NA; J gene: TRBJ2-2; D gene: NA; V gene: TRBV28
CDR3 protein: CASSLYGTGIYEQYF; CDR3 DNA: TGTGCCAGCAGTTTATATGGGACAGGAATTTACGAGCAGTACTTC; clone size: few; J gene: TRBJ2-7; D gene: TRBD1; V gene: TRBV28
CDR3 protein: CASSTRGSGDSPLHF; CDR3 DNA: TGTGCCAGCAGCACCCGCGGGTCCGGGGATTCACCCCTCCACTTT; clone size: NA; J gene: TRBJ1-6; D gene: NA; V gene: TRBV9
CDR3 protein: CASSSGVMRSTGELFF; CDR3 DNA: TGTGCCAGCAGCTCGGGGGTGATGAGGAGCACCGGGGAGCTGTTTTTT; clone size: NA; J gene: TRBJ2-2; D gene: NA; V gene: TRBV7-6
CDR3 protein: CASSQDFTGTRIYEQYF; CDR3 DNA: TGTGCCAGCAGCCAAGATTTCACCGGGACTAGGATCTACGAGCAGTACTTC; clone size: NA; J gene: TRBJ2-7; D gene: TRBD2; V gene: TRBV3-1/TRBV3-2
CDR3 protein: CASSSGGARNQPQHF; CDR3 DNA: TGTGCCAGCTCTAGTGGGGGGGCGCGAAATCAGCCCCAGCATTTT; clone size: NA; J gene: TRBJ1-5; D gene: NA; V gene: TRBV3-1/TRBV3-2
CDR3 protein: CASSLGNLAASGEQFF; CDR3 DNA: TGCGCCAGCAGCTTGGGGAACCTAGCGGCCTCCGGTGAGCAGTTCTTC; clone size: NA; J gene: TRBJ2-1; D gene: TRBD2; V gene: TRBV5-1
CDR3 protein: CASSSMGGTEAFF; CDR3 DNA: TGTGCCAGCAGCTCGATGGGGGGGACTGAAGCTTTCTTT; clone size: once; J gene: TRBJ1-1; D gene: NA; V gene: TRBV7-3
CDR3 protein: CASSRRSGAGELFF; CDR3 DNA: TGTGCCAGTAGTCGCAGGTCAGGTGCCGGGGAGCTGTTTTTT; clone size: NA; J gene: TRBJ2-2; D gene: NA; V gene: TRBV19
CDR3 protein: CASSSPSGSFTDTQYF; CDR3 DNA: TGTGCCAGCAGCTCACCTAGCGGGAGCTTCACAGATACGCAGTATTTT; clone size: NA; J gene: TRBJ2-3; D gene: TRBD2; V gene: TRBV7-9
CDR3 protein: CASSPSGLAGEKLFF; CDR3 DNA: TGCGCCAGCAGCCCCTCGGGACTCGCCGGTGAAAAACTGTTTTTT; clone size: NA; J gene: TRBJ1-4; D gene: NA; V gene: TRBV5-1